A selection of T cell receptor beta chains follows, all from one sample in a study of blood T cells in healthy people across ages. Using its own MiXCR run on the 5' RACE reads, TCRdb lists one record per CDR3 protein. This sample has about 590,000 distinct CDR3 sequences, with 25% to 35% found just once. Sample: blood. The receptor source for this set is a woman aged 80 or over in good health. Both conserved end residues are part of each CDR3. A D gene is named only where the DNA matches it firmly. Clone size, where shown, is once, few, many, or a class for clones that have expanded.

>TRBJ1-2|TRBV5-1|-|many|14
CASSLAGGQDGYTF
TGCGCCAGCAGCTTGGCCGGCGGGCAGGATGGCTACACCTTC
>TRBJ2-6|TRBV6-1|TRBD1|-|17
CASRGTGPVSGVNVLTF
TGTGCCAGCAGGGGGACAGGGCCGGTCTCTGGGGTCAACGTCCTGACTTTC
>TRBJ2-7|TRBV4-1|-|many|15
CASSQGQALSYEQYF
TGCGCCAGCAGCCAGGGTCAGGCCCTTTCCTACGAGCAGTACTTC
>TRBJ2-3|TRBV11-2|-|many|16
CASSPLRAGAADTQYF
TGTGCCAGCAGCCCGCTGCGGGCCGGGGCTGCAGATACGCAGTATTTT
>TRBJ2-3|TRBV11-2|TRBD2|few|15
CASSPAGGGADTQYF
TGTGCCAGCAGCCCCGCCGGCGGGGGGGCAGATACGCAGTATTTT
>TRBJ2-1|TRBV7-8|-|-|15
CASTFGTFSNNEQFF
TGTGCCAGCACCTTCGGGACTTTCAGTAACAATGAGCAGTTCTTC
>TRBJ1-4|TRBV24-1|-|few|10
CATRDEKLFF
TGTGCCACCAGGGATGAAAAACTGTTTTTT
>TRBJ2-7|TRBV5-1|TRBD2|many|14
CASRAGGRSYEQYF
TGCGCCAGCAGAGCGGGGGGCCGCTCCTACGAGCAGTACTTC
>TRBJ2-2|TRBV30|TRBD1|-|17
CAWNYPGTGGFTGELFF
TGTGCCTGGAATTACCCCGGGACAGGGGGCTTCACCGGGGAGCTGTTTTTT
>TRBJ2-1|TRBV6-5|-|-|15
CASRYRPGQNNEQFF
TGTGCCAGCAGGTATCGACCGGGCCAAAACAATGAGCAGTTCTTC
>TRBJ1-1|TRBV7-9|-|-|13
CASSPGMNTEAFF
TGTGCCAGCAGCCCGGGAATGAACACTGAAGCTTTCTTT
>TRBJ2-7|TRBV9|-|many|14
CASSRATGTYEQYF
TGTGCCAGCAGCCGAGCAACAGGGACGTACGAGCAGTACTTC
>TRBJ1-2|TRBV7-3|TRBD1|many|13
CASSSDRDYGYTF
TGTGCCAGCAGCTCAGACAGGGATTATGGCTACACCTTC
>TRBJ1-2|TRBV25-1|-|few|12
CASSDSVGGYTF
TGTGCCAGCAGTGATTCCGTTGGTGGCTACACCTTC
>TRBJ1-6|TRBV6-2/TRBV6-3|TRBD1|-|14
CASRSGTGNSPLHF
TGTGCCAGCAGATCCGGGACAGGGAATTCACCCCTCCACTTT
>TRBJ1-1|TRBV5-1|-|-|15
CASSLGAGVRAEAFF
TGCGCCAGCAGCTTAGGTGCAGGGGTTCGCGCTGAAGCTTTCTTT
>TRBJ2-5|TRBV20-1|-|-|12
CSAGRGQETQYF
TGCAGTGCTGGCCGGGGCCAAGAGACCCAGTACTTC
>TRBJ2-7|TRBV5-1|TRBD2|-|16
CASSLDGTSGSYEQYF
TGCGCCAGCAGCTTGGACGGGACTAGCGGGAGCTACGAGCAGTACTTC
>TRBJ2-1|TRBV24-1|-|-|15
CATSAFVGSNNEQFF
TGTGCCACCAGTGCCTTTGTGGGGTCAAACAATGAGCAGTTCTTC
>TRBJ2-7|TRBV6-6|TRBD1|-|15
CASRDRTGGSYEQYF
TGTGCCAGCAGGGACCGGACAGGGGGCTCCTACGAGCAGTACTTC
>TRBJ2-7|TRBV25-1|TRBD1|once|17
CVSSHELGQRLYNEQYF
TGTGTCAGCAGTCACGAGCTGGGACAGAGACTCTACAATGAGCAGTACTTC
>TRBJ2-5|TRBV12-5|-|-|13
CASGLVPDARRYF
TGTGCTAGTGGTTTGGTACCGGACGCCCGACGGTACTTC
>TRBJ2-1|TRBV9|-|many|17
CASSVALSGGLYNEQFF
TGTGCCAGCAGCGTTGCCCTGAGTGGGGGGCTATACAATGAGCAGTTCTTC
>TRBJ2-7|TRBV12-3/TRBV12-4|TRBD1|once|14
CASSLQGAAFEQYF
TGTGCCAGCAGTCTACAGGGGGCGGCTTTCGAGCAGTACTTC
>TRBJ1-5|TRBV19|-|-|17
CASSTQSRRDKNQPQHF
TGTGCCAGTAGTACCCAGTCACGCCGGGACAAGAATCAGCCCCAGCATTTT
>TRBJ2-5|TRBV20-1|TRBD2|many|15
CSALLGLAAQDQQYF
TGCAGTGCCCTTCTAGGACTAGCGGCTCAGGACCAGCAGTACTTC
>TRBJ1-1|TRBV10-3|-|-|13
CVAARKGNTEAFF
TGTGTCGCGGCAAGGAAAGGGAACACTGAAGCTTTCTTT
>TRBJ2-3|TRBV20-1|TRBD2|-|15
CSGGGEGVSTDTQYF
TGCAGTGGCGGGGGGGAGGGGGTTAGCACAGATACGCAGTATTTT
>TRBJ2-1|TRBV9|TRBD2|many|15
CASSVAMTSLHEQFF
TGTGCCAGCAGCGTAGCTATGACTAGCCTACATGAGCAGTTCTTC
>TRBJ1-4|TRBV27|-|-|15
CASSATRDSYEKLFF
TGTGCCAGCAGTGCCACCAGGGATTCTTATGAAAAACTGTTTTTT
>TRBJ2-5|TRBV6-1|TRBD1|many|16
CASSEVSGTGTETQYF
TGTGCCAGCAGTGAAGTATCCGGGACAGGGACCGAGACCCAGTACTTC
>TRBJ2-1|TRBV7-2|TRBD1|many|14
CASIPDRGFNEQFF
TGTGCCAGCATCCCGGACAGGGGGTTTAATGAGCAGTTCTTC
>TRBJ2-1|TRBV18|TRBD2|-|17
CASSPLSLAGGNNEQFF
TGTGCCAGCTCACCCCTCTCACTAGCGGGAGGGAACAATGAGCAGTTCTTC
>TRBJ2-7|TRBV20-1|TRBD2|many|16
CSAPGGKRGGLYEQYF
TGCAGTGCCCCCGGGGGGAAGCGGGGGGGATTGTACGAGCAGTACTTC
>TRBJ2-1|TRBV20-1|TRBD2|-|14
CSAREGTRILEQFF
TGCAGTGCTAGAGAGGGGACTAGGATACTTGAGCAGTTCTTC
>TRBJ2-7|TRBV28|TRBD2|-|16
CASRAPGLAGVYEQYF
TGTGCCAGCAGGGCCCCGGGACTAGCGGGAGTATACGAGCAGTACTTC
>TRBJ2-3|TRBV15|-|-|14
CATSRSLRGDTQYF
TGCGCCACCAGCCGATCCCTCAGGGGAGATACGCAGTATTTT
>TRBJ2-1|TRBV6-2/TRBV6-3|-|many|16
CASSHSASSSYNEQFF
TGTGCCAGCAGTCACTCAGCCTCTAGCTCCTACAATGAGCAGTTCTTC
>TRBJ1-4|TRBV13|-|many|12
CASSLGGTSLFF
TGTGCCAGCAGCTTAGGAGGAACCTCGCTGTTTTTT
>TRBJ2-1|TRBV5-1|-|-|13
CASSPGIGNEQFF
TGCGCCAGCAGCCCGGGGATAGGCAATGAGCAGTTCTTC
>TRBJ1-6|TRBV29-1|-|-|13
CSVRQSPNSPLHF
TGCAGCGTCCGACAAAGCCCCAATTCACCCCTCCACTTT
>TRBJ2-2|TRBV10-2|TRBD2|few|18
CASSESLASGGSDGELFF
TGCGCCAGCAGTGAGTCGTTGGCTAGCGGGGGTTCGGACGGGGAGCTGTTTTTT
>TRBJ1-3|TRBV6-1|-|few|15
CASSRGQLSGNTIYF
TGTGCCAGCAGTCGCGGACAGCTCTCTGGAAACACCATATATTTT
>TRBJ1-1|TRBV9|-|few|13
CASSVGIATEAFF
TGTGCCAGCAGCGTAGGGATAGCCACTGAAGCTTTCTTT
>TRBJ1-2|TRBV29-1|TRBD1|-|15
CSVEGFGQGVGGYTF
TGCAGCGTTGAAGGCTTTGGACAGGGGGTTGGTGGCTACACCTTC
>TRBJ1-3|TRBV6-1|-|-|15
CASRDGHLAGNTIYF
TGTGCCAGCAGAGACGGACACTTGGCTGGAAACACCATATATTTT
>TRBJ1-2|TRBV5-6|-|-|16
CASSLVDRSLNYGHTF
TGTGCCAGCAGCTTGGTCGATCGCAGCCTTAACTATGGCCACACCTTC